Listed below are T cell receptor beta chains from one sample, sequenced in a study of cytomegalovirus exposure and HLA in healthy donors. The method was immunoSEQ multiplex PCR; TCRdb's version includes in-frame clones alone and lacks a portion of them. The sample consists of around 150,000 clones, over 75% of them appearing once. The sample was PBMCs. These receptors were taken from a human donor in good health. Both conserved end residues are part of each CDR3. D genes are given only for firm matches. Some rows have no size entry. The others give once, few or many, or a class for an expanded clone.

J gene	clone size	V gene	D gene	CDR3 DNA	CDR3 protein
TRBJ2-3	NA	TRBV5-5	TRBD2	TGTGCCAGCAGCTTGTTGAGCGGGGGTTACACAGATACGCAGTATTTT	CASSLLSGGYTDTQYF
TRBJ2-5	NA	TRBV5-1	TRBD2	TGCGCCAGCAGCCTCGGACTAGCGGGGCAAGAGACCCAGTACTTC	CASSLGLAGQETQYF
TRBJ2-3	NA	TRBV18	NA	TGTGCCAGCTCACCCCAATCGGACAGCCGCACAGATACGCAGTATTTT	CASSPQSDSRTDTQYF
TRBJ2-1	NA	TRBV9	NA	TGTGCCAGCAGCGTAGGGAACCGGGGAGGAAATGAGCAGTTCTTC	CASSVGNRGGNEQFF
TRBJ1-5	NA	TRBV5-5	NA	TGTGCCAGCAGCTTGTGGTTGAAGGGGGAAAGCAATCAGCCCCAGCATTTT	CASSLWLKGESNQPQHF
TRBJ2-2	few	TRBV6-6	NA	TGTGCCAGCAGTCACGCGACAGACGTGAACACCGGGGAGCTGTTTTTT	CASSHATDVNTGELFF
TRBJ1-2	NA	TRBV5-6	TRBD1	TGTGCCAGCGTTGTACAGGGGGCTCGGGGCTACCCCTTC	CASVVQGARGYPF
TRBJ1-2	NA	TRBV5-6	TRBD1	TGTGCCAGCAGTTTTTGGGACAGGGATTATGGCTACACCTTC	CASSFWDRDYGYTF
TRBJ1-4	few	TRBV6-6	TRBD1	TGTGCCAGCAACAAACAGGGGGCTCGAGAGGAAAAACTGTTTTTT	CASNKQGAREEKLFF
TRBJ2-3	NA	TRBV7-8	TRBD2	TGTGCCAGCAGCCTCGGGAGGGGAACAGATACGCAGTATTTT	CASSLGRGTDTQYF
TRBJ2-5	NA	TRBV29-1	NA	TGCAGCGCCCAGTGGGAGACCCAGTACTTC	CSAQWETQYF
TRBJ2-7	NA	TRBV25-1	NA	TGTGCCAGCTCTGACAGCTATACCTACGAGCAGTACTTC	CASSDSYTYEQYF
TRBJ2-1	NA	TRBV29-1	TRBD2	TGCAGCGTTGAACTGACTAGCGGGGGGGACTATCAGTTCTTC	CSVELTSGGDYQFF
TRBJ2-1	few	TRBV4-1	NA	TGCGCCAGCAGCCAATGGCAGCGTCGGGAGCAGTTCTTC	CASSQWQRREQFF
TRBJ1-2	NA	TRBV9	NA	TGTGCCAGCATCCTCTTGGGCCTAATGAAATCTAACTATGGCTACACCTTC	CASILLGLMKSNYGYTF
TRBJ2-7	NA	TRBV6-5	NA	TGTGCCAGCAGGGAGACAGGTAGTACCTACGAGCAGTACTTC	CASRETGSTYEQYF
TRBJ2-7	NA	TRBV4-2	TRBD2	TGTGCCAGCAGCCAAGAAAATAGCGGGGGAGGAGTTTACGAGCAGTACTTC	CASSQENSGGGVYEQYF
TRBJ2-3	NA	TRBV4-1	NA	TGCGCCAGCAGCCAAGAACCAGCCGGGGAGGTGGATACGCAGTATTTT	CASSQEPAGEVDTQYF
TRBJ2-1	NA	TRBV6-5	TRBD2	TGTGCCAGCAGTAGGACTAGCGGGGGGTACAATGAGCAGTTCTTC	CASSRTSGGYNEQFF
TRBJ1-1	NA	TRBV27	NA	TGTGCCAGCAGCCTCGGGACAAGAGAGAGAGCTTTCTTT	CASSLGTRERAFF
TRBJ2-3	NA	TRBV11-2	TRBD2	TGTGCCAGCAGCTTAGAGGCGGGGGGCAGCACAGATACGCAGTATTTT	CASSLEAGGSTDTQYF
TRBJ1-3	NA	TRBV11-2	TRBD1	TGTGCCAGCAGCTTTCCCCAGGGGGGCTCTGGAAACACCATATATTTT	CASSFPQGGSGNTIYF
TRBJ1-1	NA	TRBV4-3	NA	TGCGCCAGCAGCCAAGATCAACGGGGGGCCGGCACTGAAGCTTTCTTT	CASSQDQRGAGTEAFF
TRBJ2-7	NA	TRBV15	TRBD2	TGTGCCACCAGCAGAGTCAAGGGGGGACTAGCGGGCTTCGGGGAGCAGTACTTC	CATSRVKGGLAGFGEQYF
TRBJ2-7	few	TRBV15	NA	TGTGCCACCAGCAGAGATTTCGGGTACGAGCAGTACTTC	CATSRDFGYEQYF
TRBJ1-6	NA	TRBV2	TRBD1	TGTGCCAGCAGAAAGGGGACAGGAGGTTCACCCCTCCACTTT	CASRKGTGGSPLHF
TRBJ2-7	NA	TRBV4-3	TRBD1	TGCGCCAGCAGCGAAGATACCGGGACAGGGGCCGAGCAGTACTTC	CASSEDTGTGAEQYF
TRBJ2-5	NA	TRBV9	NA	TGTGCCAGCAGCGTAGGTAGCCCAGAGACCCAGTACTTC	CASSVGSPETQYF
TRBJ1-1	few	TRBV6-5	NA	TGTGCCAGCAGTTACTCGAAGGGGCATGAAGCTTTCTTT	CASSYSKGHEAFF
TRBJ1-2	NA	TRBV5-4	TRBD1	TGTGCCAGCAAGGCAGGGGGTATGGATGGCTACACCTTC	CASKAGGMDGYTF
TRBJ1-2	NA	TRBV11-3	NA	TGTGCCAGCAGCTTAGGACCGGTGGGCTATGGCTACCCCTTC	CASSLGPVGYGYPF
TRBJ1-2	once	TRBV7-2	NA	TGTGCCAGCAGCTTATCTTCTCTGGACAGCCTCTATGGCTACACCTTC	CASSLSSLDSLYGYTF
TRBJ2-1	NA	TRBV28	NA	TGTGCCAGCACGCGGGTCTACAATGAGCAGTTCTTC	CASTRVYNEQFF
TRBJ2-7	NA	TRBV11-3	TRBD1	TGTGCCAGCAGCTTCTTTCCGGGACAGAGAACCTACGAGCAGTACTTC	CASSFFPGQRTYEQYF
TRBJ2-7	NA	TRBV5-5	NA	TGTGCCAGCAGCTTGGAGGGGCGCGGCGGCTCCTACGAGCAGTACTTC	CASSLEGRGGSYEQYF
TRBJ2-1	once	TRBV5-1	NA	TGCGCCAGCAGCTTGCAGGGCCTCAATGAGCAGTTCTTC	CASSLQGLNEQFF
TRBJ1-5	once	TRBV15	NA	TGTGCCACCAGCAGAGATCTGGGGGCCGGTCAGCCCCAGCATTTT	CATSRDLGAGQPQHF
TRBJ2-2	NA	TRBV4-3	TRBD1	TGCGCCAGCAGCGTTCCGGGACAGGGGACGAACACCGGGGAGCTGTTTTTT	CASSVPGQGTNTGELFF
TRBJ2-7	NA	TRBV7-6	NA	TGTGCCAGCAGCTTAGAGTTCAAGGGGGTCCACGAGCAGTACTTC	CASSLEFKGVHEQYF
TRBJ1-5	NA	TRBV6-6	TRBD1	TGTGCCAGCAGCTTGGGACAGCGCAATCAGCCCCAGCATTTT	CASSLGQRNQPQHF